This is a list of T cell receptor beta chains from one sample in a study of blood T cell repertoires in COVID-19. Clones were sequenced by immunoSEQ multiplex PCR, and TCRdb holds only the in-frame ones, with some missing. The sample gives about 260,000 clones, more than 75% of which show up once; about 8.8% is in the top ten. Input material: peripheral blood. All receptors come from a man in his forties with active or convalescent COVID-19. CDR3s leave out the opening cysteine and the closing phenylalanine or tryptophan.

V	J	CDR3
TRBV4-2	TRBJ1-2	ASSQDGTLIGYT
TRBV9	TRBJ2-6	ASSERGSGANVLT
TRBV11-3	TRBJ2-3	ASSLKWSSGSKDTQY
TRBV12-3/TRBV12-4	TRBJ2-7	ASTRGGTYEQY
TRBV29-1	TRBJ2-3	SFRDGAGLAGLSTDTQY
TRBV3-1/TRBV3-2	TRBJ2-3	ASSQELAGTQY
TRBV29-1	TRBJ1-1	SVAGGSDTEAF
TRBV6-4	TRBJ2-3	ASSDNRGADTQY
TRBV3-1/TRBV3-2	TRBJ2-2	ASSYASDTGELF
TRBV2	TRBJ1-6	ASNGGRDNSPLH
TRBV7-7	TRBJ2-1	ASSLEGQGEQF
TRBV28	TRBJ1-2	ASSLPGTGTTGGYT
TRBV25-1	TRBJ1-3	ASSPPTGSLSGNTIY
TRBV5-1	TRBJ2-7	ASSSNVRLAGGSNEQY
TRBV5-6	TRBJ2-7	ASSYGQAYEQY
TRBV5-1	TRBJ2-7	ASSTPGTYEQY
TRBV2	TRBJ1-4	ASTESVRGKLF
TRBV27	TRBJ2-1	ASSSAGSAGGRTHEQF
TRBV10-3	TRBJ1-3	AIRNTTVNTIY
TRBV3-1/TRBV3-2	TRBJ2-2	ASSQDSKIRTGGIRTGELF
TRBV7-3	TRBJ1-1	ASSRQENTEAF
TRBV7-8	TRBJ2-7	ASSSSHLAYEQY
TRBV29-1	TRBJ1-2	SVERDSGGYT
TRBV5-1	TRBJ2-7	ASSRDREGHEQY
TRBV9	TRBJ1-6	ASSVSRQERGGNSPLH
TRBV10-2	TRBJ1-1	ASNAAGGTEAF
TRBV3-1/TRBV3-2	TRBJ1-4	ASSQSTGELF
TRBV7-2	TRBJ2-5	ASSPPRGLAGGWY
TRBV4-2	TRBJ1-1	ASSLQAGEAF
TRBV11-3	TRBJ1-1	ASKGQAMNTEAF
TRBV19	TRBJ1-5	ASSILGQVNQPQH